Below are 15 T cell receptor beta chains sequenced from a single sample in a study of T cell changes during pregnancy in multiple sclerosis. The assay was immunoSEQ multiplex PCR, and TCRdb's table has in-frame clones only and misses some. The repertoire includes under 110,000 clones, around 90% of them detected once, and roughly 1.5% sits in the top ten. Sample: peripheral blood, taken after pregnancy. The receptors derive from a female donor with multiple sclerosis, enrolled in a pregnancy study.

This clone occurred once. This chain's CDR3 is CASSLERETQYF. DNA for the CDR3: TGTGCCAGCAGTTTAGAGCGGGAGACCCAGTACTTC. The chain couples TRBV28 to TRBJ2-5; tentative D call: TRBD2 (5 bases). The V gene's germline CDR1 is MDHEN and CDR2 SYDVKM. The CDR3 length is 12 residues. Trimming removed 2 bases from V and 5 bases from J, with 6 bases in between. Together with reference TRBV28 and TRBJ2-5, the CDR3 gives the full variable domain: DVKVTQSSRYLVKRTGEKVFLECVQDMDHENMFWYRQDPGLGLRLIYFSYDVKMKEKGDIPEGYSVSREKKERFSLILESASTNQTSMYLCASSLERETQYFGPGTRLLVL.

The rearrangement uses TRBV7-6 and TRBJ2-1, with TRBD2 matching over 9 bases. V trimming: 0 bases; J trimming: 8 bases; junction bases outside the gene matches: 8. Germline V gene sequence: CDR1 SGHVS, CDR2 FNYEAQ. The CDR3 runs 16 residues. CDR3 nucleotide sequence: TGTGCCAGCAGCTTAGCGCCGCGGGGGGGCTCTTATGAGCAGTTCTTC. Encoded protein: CASSLAPRGGSYEQFF. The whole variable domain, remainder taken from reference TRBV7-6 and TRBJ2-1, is GAGVSQSPRYKVTKRGQDVALRCDPISGHVSLYWYRQALGQGPEFLTYFNYEAQQDKSGLPNDRFSAERPEGSISTLTIQRTEQRDSAMYRCASSLAPRGGSYEQFFGPGTRLTVL.

This CDR3 reads CAWTGSGNTIYF. CDR3 sequence (DNA): TGTGCCTGGACAGGGTCTGGAAACACCATATATTTT. This rearrangement joins TRBV30 to TRBJ1-3, with D possibly matching TRBD1 (5 bases). The V gene's germline CDR1 is GTSNPN and CDR2 SVGIG (reference sequence). This CDR3 spans 12 amino acids. V lost 4 bases and J lost 1, with 5 bases in between.

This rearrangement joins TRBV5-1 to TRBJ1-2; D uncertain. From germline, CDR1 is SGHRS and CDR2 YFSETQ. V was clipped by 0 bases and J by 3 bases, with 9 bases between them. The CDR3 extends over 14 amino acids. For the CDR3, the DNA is TGCGCCAGCAGCTTGGCCGGGGAGGACTATGGCTACACCTTC. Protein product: CASSLAGEDYGYTF.

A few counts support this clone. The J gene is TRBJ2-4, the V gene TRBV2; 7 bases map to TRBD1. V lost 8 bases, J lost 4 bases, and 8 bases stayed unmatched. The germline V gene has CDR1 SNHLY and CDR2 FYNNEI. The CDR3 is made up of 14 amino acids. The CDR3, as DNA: TGTGCCAGCCGTATTGAGACAGGGAAAAACATTCAGTACTTC. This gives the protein CASRIETGKNIQYF.

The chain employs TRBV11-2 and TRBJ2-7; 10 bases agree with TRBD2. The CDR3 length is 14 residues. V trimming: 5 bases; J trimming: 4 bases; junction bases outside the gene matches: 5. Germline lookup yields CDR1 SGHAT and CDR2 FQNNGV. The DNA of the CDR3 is TGTGCCAGCAGCGCCGCTAGCGGGGGTTACGAGCAGTACTTC. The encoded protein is CASSAASGGYEQYF.

The CDR3 DNA reads TGCGCCAGCAGCTTGCCCGGGGGGGGCTCCTACAATGAGCAGTTCTTC. It yields the protein CASSLPGGGSYNEQFF. The chain recombines TRBV5-1 with TRBJ2-1; 8 bases line up with TRBD2. J gave up 0 bases and V 1 base, and 3 bases lay outside the gene matches. CDR3 size: 16 residues. Germline CDR1 is SGHRS and CDR2 is YFSETQ. The full variable domain, with the rest looked up from reference TRBV5-1 and TRBJ2-1, is KAGVTQTPRYLIKTRGQQVTLSCSPISGHRSVSWYQQTPGQGLQFLFEYFSETQRNKGNFPGRFSGRQFSNSRSEMNVSTLELGDSALYLCASSLPGGGSYNEQFFGPGTRLTVL.

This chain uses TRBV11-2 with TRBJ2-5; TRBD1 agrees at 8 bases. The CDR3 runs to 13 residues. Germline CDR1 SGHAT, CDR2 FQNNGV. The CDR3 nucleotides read TGTGCGACGGGCCAGGGGGCAGGAGAGACCCAGTACTTC. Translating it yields CATGQGAGETQYF. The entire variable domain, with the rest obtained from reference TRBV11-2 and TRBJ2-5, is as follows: EAGVAQSPRYKIIEKRQSVAFWCNPISGHATLYWYQQILGQGPKLLIQFQNNGVVDDSQLPKDRFSAERLKGVDSTLKIQPAKLEDSAVYLCATGQGAGETQYFGPGTRLLVL.

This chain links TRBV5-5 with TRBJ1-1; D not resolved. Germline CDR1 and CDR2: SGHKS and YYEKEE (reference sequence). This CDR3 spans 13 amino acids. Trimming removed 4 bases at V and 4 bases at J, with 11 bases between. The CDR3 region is CASSGEGTTEAFF. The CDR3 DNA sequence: TGTGCCAGCAGCGGGGAGGGAACCACTGAAGCTTTCTTT.

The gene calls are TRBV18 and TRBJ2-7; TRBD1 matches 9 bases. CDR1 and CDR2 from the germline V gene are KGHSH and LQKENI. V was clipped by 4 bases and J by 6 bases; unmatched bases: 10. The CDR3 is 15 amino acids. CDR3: CASSRRTGDRLEQYF. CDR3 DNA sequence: TGTGCCAGCTCACGAAGGACAGGGGACCGGCTCGAGCAGTACTTC.

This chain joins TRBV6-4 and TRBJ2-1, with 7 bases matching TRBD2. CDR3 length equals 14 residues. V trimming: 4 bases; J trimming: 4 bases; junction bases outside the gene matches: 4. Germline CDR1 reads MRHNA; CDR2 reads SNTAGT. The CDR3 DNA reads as TGTGCCAGCAGTGTAAGCGGGGTGTACAATGAGCAGTTCTTC. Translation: CASSVSGVYNEQFF.

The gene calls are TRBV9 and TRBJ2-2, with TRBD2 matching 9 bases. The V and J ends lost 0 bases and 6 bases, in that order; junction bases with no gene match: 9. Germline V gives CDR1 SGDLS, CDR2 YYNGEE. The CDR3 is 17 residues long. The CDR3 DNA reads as TGTGCCAGCAGCGTAGCTTCATTAGCGGGGGTCCCCGGGGAGCTGTTTTTT. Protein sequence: CASSVASLAGVPGELFF.

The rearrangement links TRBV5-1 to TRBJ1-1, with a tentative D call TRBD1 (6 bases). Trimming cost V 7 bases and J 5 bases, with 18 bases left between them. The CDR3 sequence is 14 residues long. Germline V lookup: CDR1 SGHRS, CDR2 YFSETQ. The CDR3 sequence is CASGTGGLGTEAFF. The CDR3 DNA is TGCGCCAGCGGCACCGGGGGGCTGGGTACTGAAGCTTTCTTT. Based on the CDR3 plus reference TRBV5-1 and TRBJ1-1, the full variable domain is KAGVTQTPRYLIKTRGQQVTLSCSPISGHRSVSWYQQTPGQGLQFLFEYFSETQRNKGNFPGRFSGRQFSNSRSEMNVSTLELGDSALYLCASGTGGLGTEAFFGQGTRLTVV.

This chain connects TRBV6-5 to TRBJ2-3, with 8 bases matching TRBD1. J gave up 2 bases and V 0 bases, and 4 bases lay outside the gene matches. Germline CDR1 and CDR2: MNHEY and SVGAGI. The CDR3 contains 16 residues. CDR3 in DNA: TGTGCCAGCAGTTACTCTGGGACAGGTGTCACAGATACGCAGTATTTT. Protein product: CASSYSGTGVTDTQYF.

The CDR3 DNA follows: TGTGCCAGCAGCCCCATGGGACAGGGCGCGAATCAGCCCCAGCATTTT. Its translation is CASSPMGQGANQPQHF. The chain links TRBV5-6 to TRBJ1-5; 9 nucleotides line up with TRBD1. Trimming removed 4 bases from V and 4 bases from J; junction bases left unmatched: 9. The CDR3 loop spans 16 amino acids. Germline V gene lookup returns CDR1 SGHDT and CDR2 YYEEEE.